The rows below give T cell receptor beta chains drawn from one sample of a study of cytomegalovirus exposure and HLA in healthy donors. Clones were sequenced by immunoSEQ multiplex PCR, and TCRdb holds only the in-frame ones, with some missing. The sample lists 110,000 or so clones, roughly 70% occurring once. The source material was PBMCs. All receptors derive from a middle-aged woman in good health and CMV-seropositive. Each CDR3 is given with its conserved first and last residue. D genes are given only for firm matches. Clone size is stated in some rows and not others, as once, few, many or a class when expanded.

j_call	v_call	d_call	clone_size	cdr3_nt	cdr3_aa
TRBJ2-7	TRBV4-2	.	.	TGTGCCAGCAGCCAAGACCCCGACGAGCAGTACTTC	CASSQDPDEQYF
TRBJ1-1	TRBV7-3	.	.	TGTGCCAGCAGCCCCTCGGGGAACACTGAAGCTTTCTTT	CASSPSGNTEAFF
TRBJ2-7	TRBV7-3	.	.	TGTGCCAGCAGCTTAAATACAGACTCCTACGAGCAGTACTTC	CASSLNTDSYEQYF
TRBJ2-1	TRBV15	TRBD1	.	TGTGCCACCAGCACTGGACAGGTATCGAATGAGCAGTTCTTC	CATSTGQVSNEQFF
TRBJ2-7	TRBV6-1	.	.	TGTGCCAGCAGTGAAGTCCTCGCAGGCTTGAGCTCCTACGAGCAGTACTTC	CASSEVLAGLSSYEQYF
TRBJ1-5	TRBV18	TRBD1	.	TGTGCCAGCTCCAAGGGACAGGGGCAAAATCAGCCCCAGCATTTT	CASSKGQGQNQPQHF
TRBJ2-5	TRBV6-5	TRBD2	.	TGTGCCAGCACACTTAGCGGGGGGCGAGGGGAGACCCAGTACTTC	CASTLSGGRGETQYF
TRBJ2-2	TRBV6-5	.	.	TGTGCCAGCAGTTTTCGGTTCGCGAACACCGGGGAGCTGTTTTTT	CASSFRFANTGELFF
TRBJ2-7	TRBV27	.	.	TGTGCCAGCAGCCACCGGCAGGGGTTAACCTACGAGCAGTACTTC	CASSHRQGLTYEQYF
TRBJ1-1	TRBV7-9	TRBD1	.	TGTGCCAGCAGACCCCGGGACAGCGGCACTGAAGCTTTCTTT	CASRPRDSGTEAFF
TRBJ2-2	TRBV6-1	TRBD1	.	TGTGCCAGCGACAGGGTAATATCCGGGGAGCTGTTTTTT	CASDRVISGELFF
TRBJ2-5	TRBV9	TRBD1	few	TGTGCCAGCAGCCCGAGGGGACAGGGTCAAGAGACCCAGTACTTC	CASSPRGQGQETQYF
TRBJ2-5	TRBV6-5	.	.	TGTGCCAGCAGCCGACGCCCAGGTCAAGAGACCCAGTACTTC	CASSRRPGQETQYF
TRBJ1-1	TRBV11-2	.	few	TGTGCCAGCAGCTTAGGAGCGGGGGGCGAAGCTTTCTTT	CASSLGAGGEAFF
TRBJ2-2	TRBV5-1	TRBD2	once	TGCGCCAGCAGCACCCGCCTAGCGGGGGTCGACACCGGGGAGCTGTTTTTT	CASSTRLAGVDTGELFF
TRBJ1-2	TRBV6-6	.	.	TGTGCCAGCAGTTACTCCGGGATCTATGGCTACACCTTC	CASSYSGIYGYTF
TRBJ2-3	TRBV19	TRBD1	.	TGTGCCAGTAAGCAGGGGGCGTTTTCAGATACGCAGTATTTT	CASKQGAFSDTQYF
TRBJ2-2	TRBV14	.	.	TGTGCCAGCAGCCAAGTTCGGGGGGCGCGGGACACCGGGGAGCTGTTTTTT	CASSQVRGARDTGELFF
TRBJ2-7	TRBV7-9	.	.	TGTGCCAGCAGCTTAGGGCAGACTAGTTCCGAGCAGTACTTC	CASSLGQTSSEQYF
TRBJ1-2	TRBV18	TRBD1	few	TGTGCCAGCTCACCGCAGGAGGGGGCGCAGGGCTACACCTTC	CASSPQEGAQGYTF
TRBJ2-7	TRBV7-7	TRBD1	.	TGTGCTAGCAGCCCCGGGGCAGGGGGCCCCTACGAGCAGTACTTC	CASSPGAGGPYEQYF
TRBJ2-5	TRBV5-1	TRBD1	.	TGCGCCAGCAGCGGGGGGACAGGAACACAAGAGACCCAGTACTTC	CASSGGTGTQETQYF
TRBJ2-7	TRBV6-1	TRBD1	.	TGTGCCAGCAGCTGGACCGACAGGGCGCAGCAGTACTTC	CASSWTDRAQQYF
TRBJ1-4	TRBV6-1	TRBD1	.	TGTGCCAGCAGTCGAGGAGGGACAGGGTTGGGGAAACTGTTTTTT	CASSRGGTGLGKLFF
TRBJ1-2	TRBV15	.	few	TGTGCCACCAGCAGAGAAACAAGCTATGGCTACACCTTC	CATSRETSYGYTF